The source of this TCR beta chain is a study of CD8 T cells in Susac syndrome. Study observations and caveats: The study conceded that relatively few individuals underwent its TCR sequencing and HLA analysis.

J was trimmed by 6 bases and V by 5 bases; bases with no gene match: 6. The germline V gene encodes CDR1 GTSNPN and CDR2 SVGIG (reference sequence). The CDR3 totals 13 residues. Random hexamers were used to reverse transcribe the RNA input (about 0.5 to 1 ug). Amplification of TCR beta CDR3 across 54 Vbeta and 13 Jbeta was performed with immunoSEQ multiplex PCR. One entry per CDR3 protein, called by TCRdb with MiXCR from the immunoSEQ multiplex PCR reads. Of some 150,000 distinct CDR3 sequences listed, about 95% are singletons. TCR beta was sequenced from blood CD8+ and CD4+ T cells. Through negative isolation, CD4+ and CD8+ T cells were obtained, while TEMRA cells were enriched using FACS. Concerning this clonotype: The antigen remains unidentified.

The clonotype comes from a human donor with multiple sclerosis. V is TRBV30 and J is TRBJ1-4, with 7 bases identical to TRBD1. Sequenced input: CD8+ T cells from PBMCs. The CDR3 reads CAWGRGLYEKLFF. DNA of the CDR3: TGTGCCTGGGGAAGGGGGCTGTATGAAAAACTGTTTTTT.